The T cell receptor (beta chain) described here comes from a study of T cells in Graves' hyperthyroidism and ophthalmopathy (dated 2019 in TCRdb). Describing the broader study: Peripheral blood samples were taken at the time of initial diagnosis, prior to any treatment. An independent validation cohort of under 20 hyperthyroidism patients and more than 15 patients who later progressed to ophthalmopathy tested prospective prediction of ophthalmopathy. After blood sampling, hyperthyroidism patients were treated with methimazole at a starting dose of 30 mg daily, and ophthalmopathy patients were treated with high-dose intravenous methylprednisolone. Thyroid tissue and blood T-cell repertoires from six Graves' hyperthyroidism patients were also compared in the study. The 80 to 100 discovery patients were randomly divided into training and test sets at a 7:3 ratio. The paper reports TCR Vbeta CDR3 sequencing of 135 peripheral blood samples: under 45 ophthalmopathy, about 75 hyperthyroidism and some 17 progressor patients. To identify TCR V-J signatures that set the groups apart, the researchers used a discovery cohort of approximately 98 patients, made up of under 45 with Graves' ophthalmopathy and about 55 with stable Graves' hyperthyroidism.

This clonotype was picked up many times. Its antigen remains unidentified. Germline is not matched at one junction end, which may reflect a read error. The paper as a whole reports these results and caveats: In validation, progression to ophthalmopathy was predicted by the model with 55% to 71% sensitivity and 72% to 85% specificity, a median of 6.5 months before onset. Sample size was not statistically predetermined, and blinding of investigators to group allocation was not performed. Most expanded thyroid clonotypes (frequency above 0.001) were also detected in blood, a finding suggesting that blood repertoires may reflect thyroid immune responses. A 13 V-J signature model separated ophthalmopathy from stable hyperthyroidism, with 87.88% sensitivity and about 81% specificity in cross-validation and 80%/75% in testing.

The germline V gene (reference sequence) yields SSHAT for CDR1 and FNYEAQ for CDR2. The CDR3 measures 14 amino acids from cysteine to phenylalanine. The DNA shown is the 42-base CDR3, in frame from base 1. The TCR beta CDR3 regions were amplified from RNA transcripts. The TCR CDR3 was subjected to a first round of RT-PCR using the HTBI primer set and the Qiagen OneStep RT-PCR kit. Libraries were constructed in a second round of multiplex PCR, after which size selection and purification were carried out. Libraries were sequenced paired-end with 100 bp reads on an Illumina HiSeq2000. The authors' pipeline ran thus. SOAPnuke was used to process the raw data, throwing out any read that contained adapters or uncalled bases, had a mean Phred below 15, or lacked an exact constant-primer or identifier match. COPE v1.2.5 was used to merge high-quality paired reads, and clonotypes were defined as unique nucleotide sequences. Clonotypes were aligned to IMGT TRBV, TRBD and TRBJ reference segments using MiTCR v1.1. Analysis was restricted to V-J combinations with a frequency above 0.0001, which covered roughly 99% of repertoires. The TCS score was defined as the ratio of F50 (clonal expansion) to E x V (chaos), calculated using BLOSUM62-based TCRdist between CDR3 peptides within each V-J. Welch's t-statistics and random forest reduced roughly 540 V-J features to roughly 13, which were used in a naive Bayes classifier (R e1071). TCRdb redid the processing of the public reads, applying fastp at Q25 and MiXCR, and retained in-frame beta chains. Every distinct CDR3 protein forms one entry, paired with its most common genes and DNA. For this entry, the V and J calls and clone size follow TCRdb and not the study's own pipeline. The sample records roughly 650,000 distinct CDR3 sequences, approximately 15% of which are singletons. Of the sample, 2.5% to 4% is held by the ten largest clones.

Ophthalmopathy patients had moderately to severely active disease, with a Clinical Activity Score of 3 or more, a NOSPECS grade of 4 or more, and a disease duration of less than 3 months. Patients with uncontrolled infections, other autoimmune diseases, pregnancy or lactation were excluded. Diagnoses were based on clinical symptoms, serum thyroxine and TRAb, thyroid ultrasound and orbital computed tomography. PBMCs were isolated from 7.5 to 10 ml of fresh peripheral blood by Ficoll-Paque density gradient centrifugation. Trizol reagent was used to extract total RNA, and RNA quality was then checked on an Agilent 2100 Bioanalyzer.

The rearranged chain carries TRBV7-7 and TRBJ2-5; the D region possibly corresponds to TRBD1 (6 bases align). The sample was blood. This sequence was found in a woman aged 40 to 50 with Graves' ophthalmopathy. The CDR3 has the sequence CASSGGLQGETQYF. The DNA sequence reads TGTGCTAGCAGCGGAGGACTCCAGGGGGAGACCCAGTACTTC.